The next 22 T cell receptor beta chains were all read from a single sample in a study of blood T cells in healthy people across ages. The second PCR ran roughly 7 to 11 cycles with a sample-barcoded 5' primer and J-beta primers. TCRdb redid the calling of the 5' RACE reads with MiXCR, one entry per CDR3 protein. Among 1.8 million or so distinct CDR3 sequences listed, around 40% were seen once. Sequenced: blood. The receptors were gathered from a human donor in good health.

The chain employs TRBV30 and TRBJ1-2, with a weak D call TRBD1 (5 bases). There are 14 residues in the CDR3. V was trimmed by 6 bases and J by 1 base, leaving 15 bases between them. Looked up from germline, CDR1 is GTSNPN and CDR2 is SVGIG (reference sequence). The CDR3 loop is CACLGTPFNYGYTF. In DNA, the CDR3 is TGTGCCTGCCTGGGGACGCCTTTTAACTATGGCTACACCTTC.

This clonotype was observed a few times. This chain joins TRBV3-1 and TRBJ1-2; D is possibly TRBD1 (6 bases). Germline CDR1 LGHDT, CDR2 YNNKEL (reference sequence). Trimming left V 1 base short and J 4 bases short, with 13 bases between. This CDR3 is built from 15 residues. The CDR3 protein is CASSQGSQDSYGYTF. CDR3 coding DNA: TGTGCCAGCAGCCAAGGGTCCCAGGACAGCTATGGCTACACCTTC.

This clonotype was detected only once. Here the CDR3 reads CASRSDRLNSNQPQHF. CDR3 nucleotides: TGTGCCAGCAGGTCCGACAGGCTGAATAGCAATCAGCCCCAGCATTTT. This chain connects TRBV7-8 to TRBJ1-5, with TRBD1 as a possible D gene (6 bases). Germline CDR1 reads SGHVS; CDR2 reads FQNEAQ. The CDR3 is 16 amino acids. Trimming took 6 bases from V and 0 from J, leaving 15 bases between them.

This clonotype came up many times. V is TRBV27 and J is TRBJ2-1, with D possibly being TRBD1 (5 bases). The CDR3 length is 15 residues. Between the trimmed V and J ends, which lost 2 bases and 9 bases, there was a span of 17 bases. Germline V gene sequence: CDR1 MNHEY, CDR2 SMNVEV (reference sequence). The CDR3 region is CASSLSRVGLSEQFF. CDR3 nucleotides: TGTGCCAGCAGTTTAAGCAGGGTAGGGTTGAGTGAGCAGTTCTTC.

J is TRBJ1-5 and V is TRBV9; TRBD1 matches 9 bases. The CDR3 is 17 amino acids. The germline gives CDR1 SGDLS, CDR2 YYNGEE. Trimming took 0 bases from V and 6 from J; bases not matched to a gene: 10. CDR3 loop: CASSVAPLDRGGQPQHF. Written as DNA, the CDR3 is TGTGCCAGCAGCGTAGCTCCCTTAGACAGGGGGGGTCAGCCCCAGCATTTT.

This clonotype appeared a few times. The CDR3 region is CASSQDRAGLYEQYF. CDR3 DNA: TGCGCCAGCAGCCAAGATCGGGCGGGACTTTACGAGCAGTACTTC. The chain uses TRBV4-3 and TRBJ2-7; weak D call: TRBD2 (6 bases). Germline values: CDR1 LGHNA, CDR2 YSLEER. V lost 0 bases to trimming and J lost 4 bases, with 13 bases between them. This CDR3 spans 15 amino acids.

This chain links TRBV6-2 or TRBV6-3 with TRBJ1-6; TRBD1 might be the D (5 bases). V was clipped by 2 bases and J by 6 bases, with 20 bases between them. Germline values: CDR1 MNHEY, CDR2 SVGEGT. CDR3 length: 18 residues. Here the CDR3 DNA reads TGTGCCAGCAGTTACGGGGCAGCTTTGGGGATTCTTAATTCACCCCTCCACTTT. Its translation: CASSYGAALGILNSPLHF.

In this sample, this clonotype turned up a few times. The chain recombines TRBV6-2 or TRBV6-3 with TRBJ2-1, with D unclear. The CDR3 consists of 15 residues. Germline CDR1 reads MNHEY; CDR2 reads SVGEGT. The V gene lost 6 bases and the J gene lost 8 bases, with 20 bases spanning the gap. CDR3 sequence (DNA): TGTGCCAGCAGCTTATATTTTGAACCTTTGGATGAGCAGTTCTTC. It translates to CASSLYFEPLDEQFF.

This sequence joins TRBV6-5 and TRBJ2-3; D possibly matches TRBD1 or TRBD2 (5 bases each). Trimming stripped 6 bases from V and 3 bases from J, with 16 bases between. The germline gives CDR1 MNHEY, CDR2 SVGAGI. There are 15 residues in the CDR3. The CDR3 coding sequence is TGTGCCAGCAGGTCTGAGCAGGGAGAAACAGATACGCAGTATTTT. Its translation is CASRSEQGETDTQYF.

Turning to this clonotype: One end of the junction varies from germline; a read error may be responsible. V and J are TRBV7-9 and TRBJ2-3; the D gene is possibly TRBD2 (6 bases). The CDR3 has 15 residues. Germline V lookup: CDR1 SEHNR, CDR2 FQNEAQ (reference sequence). CDR3 nucleotide sequence: TGTGCCGGCAGCCAGCCGGGACTCCGTACAGATACGCAGTATTTT. This sequence encodes CAGSQPGLRTDTQYF. Full variable domain (outside the CDR3, taken from reference TRBV7-9 and TRBJ2-3): DTGVSQNPRHKITKRGQNVTFRCDPISEHNRLYWYRQTLGQGPEFLTYFQNEAQLEKSRLLSDRFSAERPKGSFSTLEIQRTEQGDSAMYLCAGSQPGLRTDTQYFGPGTRLTVL.

The gene calls are TRBV6-2 or TRBV6-3 and TRBJ2-3, with D perhaps TRBD1 (5 bases). The CDR3 has 15 amino acids. Trimming took off 2 bases at V and 0 bases at J, with 9 bases between the two ends. Per the germline V gene, CDR1 is MNHEY and CDR2 is SVGEGT. The CDR3 here is CASSYAGSSTDTQYF. The CDR3 DNA follows: TGTGCCAGCAGTTACGCAGGGTCTAGCACAGATACGCAGTATTTT.

This clonotype was recorded a few times. The V call is TRBV29-1, the J call TRBJ2-3; no reliable D call. V dropped 3 bases and J dropped 5 bases, with 12 bases sitting between them. The length of the CDR3 is 13 residues. The germline gives CDR1 SQVTM, CDR2 ANQGSEA. The CDR3 DNA is TGCAGCGTTGATGCTAATTATAAAGATACGCAGTATTTT. Translated: CSVDANYKDTQYF.

This clonotype has only a few counts. The J gene is TRBJ1-5, the V gene TRBV6-2 or TRBV6-3; D is possibly TRBD1 (6 bases). Germline V CDR1 and CDR2: MNHEY, SVGEGT. This CDR3 spans 15 amino acids. V gave up 6 bases and J gave up 5 bases, with 17 bases separating them. The CDR3 nucleotides read TGTGCCAGCAGCCCTCACAGGGAGGGGGATCAGCCCCAGCATTTT. This encodes CASSPHREGDQPQHF.

A single count supports this clonotype. Without the conserved terminal phenylalanine or tryptophan, this CDR3 likely stems from a read error. The rearrangement links TRBV18 to TRBJ1-1; D is unclear. The CDR3 is made up of 13 amino acids. Germline CDR1 and CDR2: KGHSH and LQKENI. Trimming stripped 2 bases from V and 7 bases from J, with 11 bases between. CDR3 region: CASSPAGKGEAFC. The DNA of the CDR3 is TGTGCCAGCTCACCAGCCGGAAAGGGTGAAGCTTTCTGT.

Only a few counts were recorded for this clonotype. The V call is TRBV6-5, the J call TRBJ2-5, with 11 nucleotides matching TRBD2. The V segment lost 10 bases and the J segment 5 bases; nucleotides outside the gene matches: 12. The CDR3 sequence is 15 residues long. Germline V gene lookup returns CDR1 MNHEY and CDR2 SVGAGI. The CDR3 spells CANSPGLAEVETQYF. The CDR3 bases are TGTGCCAACAGCCCGGGACTAGCGGAAGTGGAGACCCAGTACTTC.

Remarks on this clonotype: Germline and junction disagree at one end, which may indicate a read error. V gene TRBV28 combines with J gene TRBJ1-1; D may be TRBD1 (6 bases). CDR1 and CDR2 from the germline V gene are MDHEN and SYDVKM. CDR3 length equals 15 residues. The CDR3 loop reads CASSPPGELNTEAYF. The DNA for the CDR3 is TGTGCCAGCAGTCCCCCAGGGGAATTGAACACTGAAGCTTACTTT.

The gene calls are TRBV28 and TRBJ1-4; possibly TRBD1 for D (6 bases). V was shortened by 3 bases and J by 7 bases, with 15 bases between the two germline ends. The CDR3 sequence is 15 residues long. The germline V gene has CDR1 MDHEN and CDR2 SYDVKM. As DNA, the CDR3 is TGTGCCAGCAGTTTCACAGGGATATTGAGTGAAAAACTGTTTTTT. Residues: CASSFTGILSEKLFF.

Comments on this clonotype: One end of the junction varies from germline; a read error may be responsible. The V gene is TRBV27, the J gene TRBJ1-2; 9 positions match TRBD1. Germline CDR1 is MNHEY and CDR2 is SMNVEV (reference sequence). CDR3 length: 15 residues. CDR3 protein: CVSSLPGQGMSGYTF. In DNA form, the CDR3 reads TGTGTCAGCAGTTTACCGGGACAGGGTATGAGTGGCTACACCTTC.

Remarks on this clonotype: Sequence at one end of the junction differs from germline and may be a read error. The chain combines TRBV6-1 with TRBJ1-6; D not resolved. CDR1 is MNHNS, CDR2 SASEGT, per germline. The CDR3 has 17 residues. The CDR3 spells CTSSPPAAGINNSPLHF. CDR3 DNA: TGTACCAGCAGCCCTCCAGCAGCGGGCATTAATAATTCACCCCTCCACTTT.

This clonotype was found many times. The chain employs TRBV12-3 or TRBV12-4 and TRBJ2-7; D perhaps matches TRBD1 (5 bases). This CDR3 comprises 13 residues. Trimming shortened V by 6 bases and J by 3 bases, and 12 bases separated the two germline ends. The CDR3, as DNA: TGTGCCAGCAGCTTGGGGCAGAACTACGAGCAGTACTTC. It yields the protein CASSLGQNYEQYF.

The chain recombines TRBV3-1 with TRBJ1-5; 7 nucleotides line up with TRBD1. Trimming took 0 bases from V and 7 from J; bases not matched to a gene: 6. Per the germline V gene, CDR1 is LGHDT and CDR2 is YNNKEL (reference sequence). The CDR3 contains 15 residues. The CDR3 sequence: CASSQEGGSGQPQHF. CDR3 bases: TGTGCCAGCAGCCAAGAAGGGGGCTCTGGGCAGCCCCAGCATTTT.

The V gene is TRBV12-3 or TRBV12-4, the J gene TRBJ1-6, with 9 bases lining up with TRBD1. With V trimmed by 2 bases and J by 10 bases, 6 bases remained unmatched. The CDR3 contains 15 residues. The CDR3 protein is CASSLRGTGNSPLHF. DNA for the CDR3: TGTGCCAGCAGTTTAAGGGGGACAGGGAACTCACCCCTCCACTTT.